The 14 T cell receptor beta chains in this list originate from one sample, sequenced in a study of CXCR3-negative and CXCR3-positive naive CD8 T cells. Study findings and constraints: Relative to CXCR3-negative naive cells, CXCR3-positive naive cells had more hydrophobic TRB CDR3s.

The authors prepared UMI-labeled TRB cDNA libraries by 5' RACE. From the 5' RACE reads, TCRdb lists one entry per CDR3 protein and no DNA. This table holds over 100,000 distinct CDR3 sequences. Their specific antigens are unknown. Material: naive CXCR3+ CD8+ T cells from blood. As to subset: CD45RO-CCR7+CD27+CD95- naive CD8+ T cells expressing CXCR3 (TNR3+). These receptors all come from a human donor in good health. Some clones in this sample may be carry-over from other donors' samples.

The V gene is TRBV9, the J gene TRBJ2-7; the D call of TRBD2 rests on TCRdb alone, since no DNA is present to check it. The CDR3 has 15 amino acids. The germline V gene encodes CDR1 SGDLS and CDR2 YYNGEE. This CDR3 reads CASSVTGTSSYEQYF.

J is TRBJ2-7 and V is TRBV7-9; with no DNA, the TCRdb D assignment of TRBD1 cannot be verified. The germline V gene encodes CDR1 SEHNR and CDR2 FQNEAQ (reference sequence). This CDR3 is built from 16 residues. This CDR3 reads CASSPGGQGGLYEQYF.

The rearrangement links TRBV6-4 to TRBJ2-3; TCRdb selects TRBD2, and the lack of DNA leaves this call unchecked. This CDR3 has 17 amino acids. The germline gives CDR1 MRHNA, CDR2 SNTAGT. CDR3 region: CASSDRGLAALTDTQYF.

The chain joins TRBV6-5 to TRBJ2-1; lacking DNA, the TRBD1 call made by TCRdb goes unchecked. Germline CDR1 reads MNHEY; CDR2 reads SVGAGI. This CDR3 has 17 residues. This chain's CDR3 is CASSYSREGASYNEQFF.

This chain connects TRBV19 to TRBJ2-7; the TCRdb D gene call, TRBD2, has no DNA to confirm it. The CDR3 contains 16 residues. Germline values: CDR1 LNHDA, CDR2 SQIVND (reference sequence). The CDR3 sequence: CASSIGLAGGYYEQYF.

This sequence joins TRBV15 and TRBJ1-6; TCRdb lists TRBD1, though no DNA is available to test this call. The CDR3 sequence is 17 residues long. From germline, CDR1 is LNHNV and CDR2 YYDKDF (reference sequence). The CDR3 loop reads CATSSPGDIRYNSPLHF.

The chain has TRBV29-1 and TRBJ2-7; TCRdb lists TRBD2, though no DNA is available to test this call. The CDR3 has 13 amino acids. Germline V CDR1 and CDR2: SQVTM, ANQGSEA. The CDR3 loop reads CSVDLAGSYEQYF.

V is TRBV11-2 and J is TRBJ2-7; TCRdb calls TRBD2, which cannot be checked without DNA. This CDR3 has 15 amino acids. Germline V gives CDR1 SGHAT, CDR2 FQNNGV. The CDR3: CASSPIAGGSYEQYF.

This sequence joins TRBV7-8 and TRBJ2-2; TCRdb names TRBD1, which stays unverified in the absence of DNA. Germline CDR1 SGHVS, CDR2 FQNEAQ. This CDR3 contains 16 residues. Here the CDR3 reads CASSPPTGINTGELFF.

This chain links TRBV28 with TRBJ2-3. Germline V gene data show CDR1 as MDHEN and CDR2 as SYDVKM. The CDR3 totals 14 residues. CDR3 protein: CASSLAQSTDTQYF. The full variable domain, its missing parts supplied by reference TRBV28 and TRBJ2-3, is DVKVTQSSRYLVKRTGEKVFLECVQDMDHENMFWYRQDPGLGLRLIYFSYDVKMKEKGDIPEGYSVSREKKERFSLILESASTNQTSMYLCASSLAQSTDTQYFGPGTRLTVL.

This rearrangement joins TRBV18 to TRBJ2-5; TCRdb calls TRBD2, which cannot be checked without DNA. Germline loops: CDR1 KGHSH, CDR2 LQKENI. The CDR3 spans 18 residues. CDR3 residues: CASSPSSWAGTEGETQYF.

J is TRBJ2-1 and V is TRBV4-2; the D call of TRBD1 rests on TCRdb alone, since no DNA is present to check it. Germline CDR1 and CDR2: LGHNA and YNFKEQ. This CDR3 spans 15 amino acids. CDR3 loop: CASSQDRVEYNEQFF.

The V and J genes are TRBV12-3 or TRBV12-4 and TRBJ1-6; TCRdb names TRBD1, which stays unverified in the absence of DNA. This CDR3 is 14 amino acids long. Here the CDR3 reads CASSLTGGLSPLHF.

The chain couples TRBV20-1 to TRBJ2-1; TCRdb's D call, TRBD1, is unchecked because there is no DNA. Germline V gene sequence: CDR1 DFQATT, CDR2 SNEGSKA (reference sequence). This CDR3 spans 15 amino acids. The CDR3 here is CSARDYTGAMNEQFF.